The T cell receptor beta chain described here comes from a study of human T cells and chemical hapten exposure. Study summary: Throughout the approximately 25-week study, diphenylcyclopropenone was applied weekly to the patients' scalps. The study, taken as a whole, reports: Patch test score rose with PT1 expanded TCR count, significant at thresholds 8, 16 and 32, not 4.

The time point: patch test 1, 2 weeks after DPC sensitization. Noted treatment: therapeutic diphenylcyclopropenone sensitization with weekly scalp DPC. Each patch test followed a blood draw. Individual cDNA molecules in this library carried unique molecular identifiers. In TCRdb, the RACE reads were re-called with MiXCR into one record per CDR3 protein. Found here are about 100,000 distinct CDR3 sequences, about 11% of them singletons; the top ten hold under 4.5%. As concerns this clonotype: Its target is unknown.

The germline gives CDR1 SGHRS, CDR2 YFSETQ. The trim removed 4 bases at V and 4 bases at J, leaving 5 bases unmatched. The CDR3 extends over 15 amino acids. The V call is TRBV5-1, the J call TRBJ2-7; TRBD2 agrees at 13 bases. This sequence was found in a woman aged 40-49 years with alopecia areata. Some clones in this sample may be carry-over from other donors' samples. This sample comprised whole blood, obtained in connection with sensitization to the hapten diphenylcyclopropenone (DPC). The chain's CDR3 is CASSLGLAGLYEQYF. CDR3 nucleotides: TGCGCCAGCAGCCTGGGACTAGCGGGATTGTACGAGCAGTACTTC.